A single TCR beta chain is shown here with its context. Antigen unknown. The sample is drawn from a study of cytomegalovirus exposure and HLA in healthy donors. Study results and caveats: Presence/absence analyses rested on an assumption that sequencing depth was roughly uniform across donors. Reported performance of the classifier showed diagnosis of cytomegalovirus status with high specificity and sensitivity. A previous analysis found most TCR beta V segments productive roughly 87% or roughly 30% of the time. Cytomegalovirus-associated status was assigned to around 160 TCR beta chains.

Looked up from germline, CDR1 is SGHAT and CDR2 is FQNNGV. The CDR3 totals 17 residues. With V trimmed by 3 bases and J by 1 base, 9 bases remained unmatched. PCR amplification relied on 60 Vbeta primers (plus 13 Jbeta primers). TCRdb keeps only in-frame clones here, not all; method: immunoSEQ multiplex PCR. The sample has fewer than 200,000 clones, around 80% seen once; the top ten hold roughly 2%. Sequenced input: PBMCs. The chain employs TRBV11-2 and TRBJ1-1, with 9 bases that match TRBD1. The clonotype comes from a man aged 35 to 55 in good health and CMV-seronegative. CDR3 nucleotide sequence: TGTGCCAGCAGCTTCCCTACAGGGGGCTATAGGAACACTGAAGCTTTCTTT. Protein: CASSFPTGGYRNTEAFF.